Following are 13 T cell receptor beta chains from one sample sequenced in a study of blood T cells in healthy people across ages. Combining a sample-barcoded 5' primer with a J-beta primer mix, a second PCR ran for about 7 to 11 cycles. TCRdb re-derived calls from the 5' RACE reads in MiXCR, one entry per CDR3 protein. This sample has 750,000 to 950,000 distinct CDR3 sequences; under 35% occur once, and the top ten carry roughly 10%. In addition, the sample was reused for a study of T cells of mothers and their children.

What was sequenced was blood. Every receptor here comes from a woman aged 40 to 50 in good health.

The chain has TRBV27 and TRBJ1-5; TRBD1 matches at 10 bases. After removal of 5 bases from V and 3 bases from J, the junction contained 4 bases not matched to a gene. This CDR3 contains 15 residues. Germline CDR1 MNHEY, CDR2 SMNVEV (reference sequence). The CDR3 region has the DNA TGTGCCAGCAGTCCAGGACAGGGGGTCAATCAGCCCCAGCATTTT. This gives the protein CASSPGQGVNQPQHF.

This clonotype was detected only a few times. V is TRBV4-1 and J is TRBJ1-2; D might be TRBD1 (5 bases). Trimming shortened V by 1 base and J by 2 bases, and 11 bases separated the two germline ends. Germline assignment: CDR1 MGHRA and CDR2 YSYEKL. The CDR3 covers 15 residues. This CDR3 is CASSQVGRVNYGYTF. CDR3 in DNA: TGCGCCAGCAGCCAAGTAGGCAGGGTAAACTATGGCTACACCTTC.

This clonotype came up a few times. The chain carries TRBV3-1 and TRBJ1-2, with D hard to call. Looked up from germline, CDR1 is LGHDT and CDR2 is YNNKEL (reference sequence). This CDR3 contains 13 residues. Trimming took 3 bases from V and 4 from J, leaving 9 bases between them. CDR3 loop: CASSHRESYGYTF. CDR3 sequence (DNA): TGTGCCAGCAGCCACAGAGAATCCTATGGCTACACCTTC.

About this clonotype: Sequence at one end of the junction differs from germline and may be a read error. The CDR3 region is CAISQTSGNTIYF. CDR3 DNA: TGCGCCATCAGTCAGACCTCTGGAAACACCATATATTTT. This chain uses TRBV10-3 with TRBJ1-3; D unresolved. This CDR3 has 13 residues. The germline CDR1 and CDR2 sequences are ENHRY and SYGVKD.

This clonotype was detected ten times or more. V usage is TRBV4-1 and J usage is TRBJ2-1; D is possibly TRBD1 (5 bases). The CDR3 runs to 16 residues. Germline values: CDR1 MGHRA, CDR2 YSYEKL. Trimming stripped 1 base from V and 4 bases from J, with 14 bases between. In DNA form, the CDR3 reads TGCGCCAGCAGCCAAGGAATGGCAGGGTCGTACAATGAGCAGTTCTTC. Translation gives CASSQGMAGSYNEQFF.

V gene TRBV20-1 combines with J gene TRBJ1-1, with D possibly being TRBD1 (5 bases). Germline V lookup: CDR1 DFQATT, CDR2 SNEGSKA (reference sequence). The germline V and J ends were trimmed by 1 base and 1 base, with 16 bases remaining between them. This CDR3 region has 16 residues. CDR3 residues: CSARGDRQIQNTEAFF. The CDR3 DNA reads as TGCAGTGCTAGAGGTGACCGACAGATACAGAACACTGAAGCTTTCTTT.

This clonotype was recorded many times. V usage is TRBV4-3 and J usage is TRBJ1-1; 8 nucleotides match TRBD1. V shed 1 base, J shed 2 bases, and the junction held 3 bases outside the gene matches. The CDR3 length is 15 residues. Germline V CDR1 and CDR2: LGHNA, YSLEER. CDR3 coding DNA: TGCGCCAGCAGCCAAGGGGGGACAGGCAACACTGAAGCTTTCTTT. Protein sequence: CASSQGGTGNTEAFF.

This clonotype appeared a few times. V gene TRBV7-2 combines with J gene TRBJ1-4, with D tentatively TRBD1 (5 bases). The CDR3 sequence is 13 residues long. The V gene's germline CDR1 is SGHTA and CDR2 FQGNSA. The V and J ends lost 8 bases and 0 bases respectively, with 7 bases between them. The CDR3 is CASGAATNEKLFF. CDR3 nucleotide sequence: TGTGCCAGCGGGGCTGCAACTAATGAAAAACTGTTTTTT.

As for this clonotype: A junction end diverges from the germline sequence, so it may reflect a read error. This chain connects TRBV10-3 to TRBJ1-2; TRBD1 matches 7 bases. In germline, CDR1 is ENHRY, CDR2 SYGVKD. This CDR3 contains 18 residues. Here the CDR3 reads CAISEPGGRGIVDYSYTF. CDR3 DNA sequence: TGTGCCATCAGTGAGCCCGGCGGCAGGGGGATTGTTGACTATAGCTACACCTTC.

Points on this clonotype: A much larger clonotype is one base distant, so this may be a read error. V usage is TRBV7-3 and J usage is TRBJ2-7; D gene uncertain. The J call may be in error: the DNA end matches TRBJ2-4 better. The CDR3 runs 13 residues. The V gene's germline CDR1 is SGHTA and CDR2 FQGTGA. CDR3 nucleotide sequence: TGTGCCAGCAGCTCCGAGCCTATGGGCATTCAGTACTTC. It encodes CASSSEPMGIQYF.

This clonotype was counted at least ten times. CDR3 nucleotides: TGCAGTGCTAGAGATTTACAGGGGAACTATGGCTACACCTTC. Its protein is CSARDLQGNYGYTF. V is TRBV20-1 and J is TRBJ1-2; TRBD1 matches at 7 bases. The CDR3 spans 14 residues. Germline CDR1 is DFQATT and CDR2 is SNEGSKA (reference sequence). The V gene end was trimmed by 0 bases and the J gene end by 2 bases; junction bases not matched to a gene: 3.

The V and J genes are TRBV5-1 and TRBJ2-1; D gene unclear. This CDR3 region has 16 residues. Germline V CDR1 and CDR2: SGHRS, YFSETQ. V lost 4 bases and J lost 0, with 14 bases in between. This chain's CDR3 is CASSPGDKSSYNEQFF. The CDR3 coding sequence is TGCGCCAGCAGCCCCGGAGATAAGAGCTCCTACAATGAGCAGTTCTTC. The full variable domain, in which reference TRBV5-1 and TRBJ2-1 provide the parts outside the CDR3, is KAGVTQTPRYLIKTRGQQVTLSCSPISGHRSVSWYQQTPGQGLQFLFEYFSETQRNKGNFPGRFSGRQFSNSRSEMNVSTLELGDSALYLCASSPGDKSSYNEQFFGPGTRLTVL.

This clonotype has a count of ten or more. The chain joins TRBV20-1 to TRBJ1-2; 9 positions agree with TRBD1. V trimming: 0 bases; J trimming: 7 bases; junction bases outside the gene matches: 9. The length of the CDR3 is 15 residues. Germline V lookup: CDR1 DFQATT, CDR2 SNEGSKA (reference sequence). For the CDR3, the DNA is TGCAGTGCTAGAGATCTGACAGGGGGATGGGGTGGCTACACCTTC. Translated, it gives CSARDLTGGWGGYTF.